This T cell receptor (beta chain) was sequenced for a study of blood T cell repertoires in COVID-19. Turning to the study itself: Collection of acute and convalescent COVID-19 samples took place in the United States, Italy and Spain. PBMCs, B-cell-depleted T cells, or T cells were the source of the cDNA or gDNA that made up the material.

Seattle patients were enrolled during active infection and followed longitudinally. Germline CDR1 reads SGHTA; CDR2 reads FQGNSA. The CDR3 has 14 amino acids. Trimming cost V 0 bases and J 4 bases; bases outside gene matches: 3. Original data processing: Reference gene primer amplification in the assay estimated nucleated cell counts. Clones were read by immunoSEQ multiplex PCR, and TCRdb kept only the in-frame ones, dropping some. D and trimming were read from the DNA, whereas the V and J calls and clone size are those reported in that table. The sample holds about 150,000 clones; roughly 88% are singletons and the top ten take roughly 8%.

The V and J genes are TRBV7-2 and TRBJ2-7, with 7 bases fitting TRBD1. This sequence originates from a woman aged 60-75 years with COVID-19, enrolled during active disease. The sequencing input was peripheral blood. The CDR3 loop reads CASSLATGVYEQYF. CDR3 DNA sequence: TGTGCCAGCAGCTTAGCTACAGGGGTGTACGAGCAGTACTTC.